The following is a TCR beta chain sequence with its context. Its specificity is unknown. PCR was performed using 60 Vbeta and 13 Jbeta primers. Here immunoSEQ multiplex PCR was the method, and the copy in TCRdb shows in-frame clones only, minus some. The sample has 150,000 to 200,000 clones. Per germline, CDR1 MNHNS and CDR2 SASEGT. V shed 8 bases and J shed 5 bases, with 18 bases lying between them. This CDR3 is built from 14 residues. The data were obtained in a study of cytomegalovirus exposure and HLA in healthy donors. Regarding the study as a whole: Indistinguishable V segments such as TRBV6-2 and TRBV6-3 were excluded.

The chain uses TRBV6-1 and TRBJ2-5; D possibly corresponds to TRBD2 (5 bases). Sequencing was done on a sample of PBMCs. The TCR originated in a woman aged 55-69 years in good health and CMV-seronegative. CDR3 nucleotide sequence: TGTGCCAGCCATCGGTCTAGCCTTTCGGAGACCCAGTACTTC. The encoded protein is CASHRSSLSETQYF.